This T cell receptor beta chain was sequenced during a study of cytomegalovirus exposure and HLA in healthy donors (dated by TCRdb to about 2017). For context, the study as a whole: According to an earlier analysis of 550 to 700 of the donors, about 180 million T cells yielded approximately 120 million unique TCR beta sequences and 276 Gb of sequence data. Genome-wide SNP genotypes for about three fifths of the roughly 670 donors were used in a later genetic analysis, which treated that subset as a discovery cohort. An early release covering roughly 640 HLA-typed donors comprised about 300 gigabases of sequencing data and around 80 million unique TCR sequences. Every discovery cohort repertoire had been produced on one sequencing platform. A separate validation cohort of 100 to 150 different subjects was used in addition to the roughly 720-subject first cohort. Five DR-DQ haplotypes were handled as single units for association and clustering because linkage in the cohort was strong. Donor age, sex, ethnicity and CMV serostatus were collected together with the repertoire data. The study was designed to test whether signatures of past pathogen exposure could be identified by cataloging public T cell receptors. Among 300 to 500 genotyped donors of the cohort, an average of around 250,000 unique TCR beta nucleotide sequences was sequenced per donor, of which about 18% were non-productive. To predict cytomegalovirus infection status, the study brought together high-throughput TCR immunosequencing, statistical association of individual TCRs with disease status, and machine learning. Among the roughly 400 genotyped donors, around 81% belonged to the genetic ancestry cluster associated with self-reported Caucasian donors. The study profiled the T cell repertoires of about 720 subjects by immunosequencing and related them to cytomegalovirus serostatus. HLA typing covered class I and class II loci at four-digit resolution. The number of typed donors differed by locus: about 620-640 for A, B, C, DRB1 and DQB1; approximately 520 for DQA1; approximately 600 for DPA1; and some 450 for DPB1. Rather than using new phenotypic data, the later analysis identified candidate immune exposures from TCR beta sequences and from how often those sequences occurred across donors. In a later analysis, previously published TCR beta repertoires from about 640 donors were re-analyzed and high-resolution HLA genotyping was added so that TCR occurrence patterns could be studied. To decide whether each TCR beta V gene segment behaved as functional or pseudogenic, an earlier analysis of some 600 of the donors relied on high-throughput TCR beta sequencing.

Libraries were prepared through the immunoSEQ multiplex PCR assay. For the multiplex PCR, a mixture combining 60 forward primers for TCR Vbeta segments and 13 reverse primers for TCR Jbeta segments was used. Amplification of the CDR3 region of rearranged TCR beta genes was performed with a multiplex PCR assay on genomic DNA. On the Illumina HiSeq System, the amplified TCR beta libraries were sequenced as 87-base-pair reads. Processing in the source paper ran as follows. A later analysis counted about 76 million unique TCR beta chains across the 666 repertoires, and some 11 million of these chains were shared by at least two donors. A nearest-neighbor algorithm error-corrected the raw reads and collapsed the reads into unique sequences, merging closely related sequences to remove PCR and sequencing errors. CDR3 sequences were aligned to IMGT reference sequences to assign V, D and J gene segments. For a sequence to be retained, a match of at least six nucleotides was required to both a V gene segment and a J gene segment. Rearrangements were classified as productive when the CDR3 lacked stop codons and remained in frame with V and J, and all other rearrangements were classified as non-productive. Following IMGT convention, CDR3 was defined as the stretch from the second conserved V-encoded cysteine to the conserved J-encoded phenylalanine. The earlier analysis of about 590 of the donors excluded sequences that lacked an unambiguous match to a single V gene segment. In an earlier analysis of approximately 500 of the donors, a V segment was called functional when productive rearrangements were above 56.7%, and segregating when the standard deviation between donors exceeded 5%. A statistical classification framework was built for diagnosing cytomegalovirus status from the catalog of TCR beta chain sequences. V and J gene assignment, in a later analysis, came from comparing TCR nucleotide sequences with IMGT/GENE-DB human TR gene sequences. Using the TCRdist pipeline, a later analysis assigned CDR3 sequences along with most-parsimonious VDJ recombination scenarios. In a later analysis, every TCR beta chain was defined by the combination of its CDR3 amino acid sequence and its V-gene family, and reads without a unique V-gene family were dropped. In a later analysis, a few hundred highly shared, low-generation-probability nucleotide sequences were removed to address suspected cross-contamination and a sequencing artifact. In a later analysis, a clonal expansion index was calculated for each public chain from normalized within-repertoire ranks of inferred template counts. In a later analysis, generation probabilities were computed using a VDJ recombination model fitted to out-of-frame rearrangements, and the results were checked against IGoR. In a later analysis, hypergeometric tests were used to score TCR-TCR, TCR-HLA and TCR-CMV co-occurrence, with a repertoire-size bias correction applied to TCR pairs. To estimate false discovery rates, a later analysis permuted the HLA or CMV assignments 20 times. In a later analysis, co-occurring TCRs were grouped using DBSCAN, with TCRdist sequence similarity added in when clustering inside HLA-allele-positive subsets. Repertoires with fewer than 30,000 or more than 120,000 public chains, plus five repertoires with anomalous nucleotide sharing, were excluded from co-occurrence clustering. TCRdb stores this immuneACCESS table with in-frame sequences only. Part of the clones is absent; in the studies checked, under half of the shortfall reflects unresolved V genes, and no reason is known for the rest. V, J and clone size are those of that table, while D and trimming were read from the DNA. This sample gives about 96,000 clones in total; 65% to 75% of them show up just once. Less than 15% of the sample is held by the ten biggest clonotypes.

The cohort was made up of hundreds of healthy bone marrow donors. All cohort members were sampled while nominally healthy, although unrecorded immune exposures were likely present. The donor was CMV seropositive and was included in the group of 250 to 350 seropositive cohort members. A peripheral blood sample was provided by each donor, and peripheral blood mononuclear cells were used for TCR beta sequencing. The Qiagen DNeasy Blood Extraction Kit was used to extract genomic DNA from the blood cell samples. Points the paper makes about the study in general: A few of the identified cytomegalovirus-associated TCR beta chains were confirmed in vitro to be specific for cytomegalovirus antigens. This cohort had only TCR beta chains sequenced, and the lack of alpha or paired-chain data limited which features could be detected. A cluster of highly shared sequence variants was judged likely to be a technical artifact of the sequencing pipeline. HLA typing was unavailable for some donors at each locus, so association tests used only the typed subset. CMV serostatus was the only immune exposure information available for the cohort. Some IMGT-functional V segments, including TRBV6-2 and TRBV6-3, could not be distinguished by the 87-base-pair reads and were therefore excluded. A total of fewer than 200 TCR beta chains were listed by the study as associated with cytomegalovirus. In an earlier analysis of 587 of the donors, most TCR beta V segments were observed in productive rearrangements about 90% or about 30% of the time, broadly matching IMGT annotations. It was suggested by the authors that the approach could potentially be generalized to other disease states and immunological phenotypes. A later analysis found that HLA-associated TCR beta chains were more clonally expanded and had lower generation probabilities than equally common non-associated chains. In both the original and validation cohorts, the classifier was reported to diagnose cytomegalovirus status with high specificity and sensitivity. A further reported finding was that TCR beta sequences accurately predicted the HLA-A and HLA-B alleles for most subjects in the first cohort. The presence/absence analyses assumed that sequencing depth was roughly uniform across donors, and that assumption may not be true. An association between a missense DCLRE1C variant and V-gene and J-gene trimming of TCR beta chains was found in a later genetic analysis and replicated in an independent cohort. The earlier analysis of about 600 of the donors excluded over 15 rarely observed V segments, including chromosome 9 orphons, because counts were too low. Assigning TCR associations to individual alleles was difficult when HLA alleles, especially DR and DQ, strongly co-occurred. In a later analysis, the rate of TCR association differed among HLA loci, with DRB1 alleles having the most associated TCRs and HLA-C alleles having the fewest. In a later analysis, most CMV-associated TCR beta chains were found to appear HLA-restricted, with HLA associations seemingly driven largely by CMV exposure. Correlated functional status among segregating V segments might reflect linkage disequilibrium, but an unknown experimental factor could not be ruled out. A later analysis reported that several top co-occurrence clusters appeared linked to parvovirus B19, influenza, CMV and Epstein-Barr virus. While some public TCRs were present in many individuals, most TCR sequences turned up only very rarely across donors. In a later analysis, some 18,000 TCR beta sequences were associated with specific HLA alleles at a false discovery rate of 0.05. Compared with the roughly 700-donor mean, donors in an Asian-associated ancestry cluster had fewer N-insertions in productive TCRs, according to a later genetic analysis.

Including the terminal cysteine and phenylalanine, the CDR3 comprises 14 residues. Here the CDR3 DNA is all that survives: 42 bases in frame from base 1. V and J lose 6 bases and 9 bases, and a span of 20 bases separates them. CDR1 and CDR2, per the germline V gene, are KGHSH and LQKENI. Comment on this clone: Its antigen is unknown. The record has no base qualities; no much larger clone is one base away.

The sequence was collected from a woman in her 70s in good health and CMV-seropositive. The sample consisted of PBMCs. The rearranged segments are TRBV18 and TRBJ1-2; a confident D gene designation cannot be given. The CDR3 loop reads CASSPPSVGSRYTF. The base sequence is TGTGCCAGCTCCCCGCCGTCTGTTGGGAGTCGCTACACCTTC. With the rest looked up from the reference TRBV18 and TRBJ1-2 genes rather than sequenced, the full variable domain is NAGVMQNPRHLVRRRGQEARLRCSPMKGHSHVYWYRQLPEEGLKFMVYLQKENIIDESGMPKERFSAEFPKEGPSILRIQQVVRGDSAAYFCASSPPSVGSRYTFGSGTRLTVV.